This T cell receptor beta chain was documented in a study of blood T cell repertoires in COVID-19. Study-wide context: Material from acute and convalescent COVID-19 was sourced from the United States, Italy and Spain. T cells, B-cell-depleted T cells, or PBMCs provided the cDNA or gDNA that served as material.

The V gene's germline CDR1 is KGHDR and CDR2 SFDVKD. V lost 6 bases and J lost 2; bases outside the gene matches: 7. This CDR3 region has 15 residues. Measured with immunoSEQ multiplex PCR; TCRdb has only the in-frame clones, and not every one. This table has under 250,000 clones, about 80% appearing once. This chain connects TRBV24-1 to TRBJ2-7, with 9 bases identical to TRBD1. This receptor was obtained from a man at least 80 years old with acute or convalescent COVID-19. The specimen sequenced was peripheral blood. The CDR3 reads CATSMRRQGAYEQYF. In DNA form, the CDR3 reads TGTGCCACCAGTATGCGCCGACAGGGGGCCTACGAGCAGTACTTC.